The 30 T cell receptor beta chains given below trace back to one sample, sequenced in a study of PD-L1 blockade in urothelial cancer. Using immunoSEQ multiplex PCR, the repertoire was profiled, and TCRdb retains in-frame clones only, with some absent. In the table there are about 45,000 clones, about 91% of which are singletons. Sequenced material: PBMCs, taken around atezolizumab (anti-PD-L1) treatment. The receptors here all came from a man older than 75 with urothelial cancer.

This chain's CDR3 is CASSFRVSSYNEQFF. In DNA form, the CDR3 reads TGTGCCAGCAGCTTTCGGGTAAGCTCCTACAATGAGCAGTTCTTC. The chain employs TRBV5-4 and TRBJ2-1; D is undetermined. This CDR3 region has 15 residues. Per germline, CDR1 SGHNT and CDR2 YYREEE (reference sequence). Trimming cost V 2 bases and J 0 bases, with 9 bases left between them.

The chain carries TRBV7-9 and TRBJ2-2; weak D call: TRBD2 (6 bases). Germline V lookup: CDR1 SEHNR, CDR2 FQNEAQ (reference sequence). The CDR3 has 13 amino acids. Deletions cut 6 bases from V and 4 bases from J, with 9 bases between. CDR3 protein: CASRSSGTGELFF. CDR3 nucleotide sequence: TGTGCCAGCAGGAGTAGCGGCACCGGGGAGCTGTTTTTT.

The count of this clone is one. The V call is TRBV6-4, the J call TRBJ2-2; 8 bases are shared with TRBD2. Unmatched junction bases numbered 5, after V lost 6 bases and J lost 8 bases. The CDR3 runs to 13 residues. Germline V gene data show CDR1 as MRHNA and CDR2 as SNTAGT. CDR3 sequence (DNA): TGTGCCAGCAGAGGACTAGCCGCAGGGGAGCTGTTTTTT. Encoded protein: CASRGLAAGELFF.

This chain joins TRBV5-6 and TRBJ1-5; maybe TRBD1 (6 bases). The CDR3 is 15 amino acids. Per germline, CDR1 SGHDT and CDR2 YYEEEE. Trimming pared 1 base from V and 3 bases from J, leaving 11 bases between. The CDR3 DNA is TGTGCCAGCAGCTTGTATGGGGGCAACAATCAGCCCCAGCATTTT. It encodes CASSLYGGNNQPQHF.

The chain joins TRBV30 to TRBJ2-1; 8 bases match TRBD2. Losses at the gene ends were 0 bases for V and 10 bases for J; bases not matched to a gene: 14. The CDR3 runs to 16 residues. Germline V gene data show CDR1 as GTSNPN and CDR2 as SVGIG (reference sequence). The chain's CDR3 is CAWSVGLAGFGEEQFF. In nucleotides, the CDR3 is TGTGCCTGGAGTGTAGGGTTAGCGGGATTTGGGGAAGAGCAGTTCTTC.

The chain combines TRBV5-6 with TRBJ1-5, with 8 bases aligning to TRBD1. This CDR3 has 15 residues. The trim removed 0 bases at V and 6 bases at J, leaving 5 bases unmatched. Per the germline V gene, CDR1 is SGHDT and CDR2 is YYEEEE. In nucleotides, the CDR3 is TGTGCCAGCAGCTTGGGCGGACAGGGTTTTCAGCCCCAGCATTTT. It yields the protein CASSLGGQGFQPQHF.

The V and J genes are TRBV7-2 and TRBJ2-5; 12 nucleotides match TRBD2. The V gene end was trimmed by 5 bases and the J gene end by 1 base; junction bases not matched to a gene: 5. Looked up from germline, CDR1 is SGHTA and CDR2 is FQGNSA. The CDR3 has 16 residues. The CDR3 nucleotides read TGTGCCAGCAGCGCCCGGGGACTAGCGGGCCAAGAGACCCAGTACTTC. Protein product: CASSARGLAGQETQYF.

V is TRBV28 and J is TRBJ1-2, with 8 bases lining up with TRBD1. V shed 3 bases, J shed 4 bases, and the junction held 4 bases outside the gene matches. This CDR3 is 14 amino acids long. Germline loops: CDR1 MDHEN, CDR2 SYDVKM. The CDR3 region is CASSFQGAGYGYTF. The CDR3 DNA reads TGTGCCAGCAGTTTTCAGGGGGCAGGCTATGGCTACACCTTC.

The V and J genes are TRBV5-6 and TRBJ2-1; D perhaps matches TRBD2 (5 bases). Looked up from germline, CDR1 is SGHDT and CDR2 is YYEEEE. V was trimmed by 5 bases and J by 7 bases, leaving 13 bases between them. The CDR3 consists of 13 residues. CDR3 protein: CASRRVSGNEQFF. In DNA form, the CDR3 reads TGTGCCAGCAGACGGGTCTCGGGGAATGAGCAGTTCTTC.

This sequence joins TRBV30 and TRBJ1-2; D might be TRBD1 (6 bases). The germline V gene has CDR1 GTSNPN and CDR2 SVGIG (reference sequence). Deletions cut 0 bases from V and 8 bases from J, with 16 bases between. This CDR3 has 14 residues. This CDR3 reads CAWSVGDMGHGYTF. DNA for the CDR3: TGTGCCTGGAGTGTAGGGGACATGGGGCACGGCTACACCTTC.

The chain combines TRBV5-4 with TRBJ2-5; unclear D gene. Trimming removed 0 bases from V and 1 base from J, with 7 bases in between. CDR1 and CDR2 from the germline V gene are SGHNT and YYREEE (reference sequence). The CDR3 covers 14 residues. The CDR3 sequence is CASSLGGVQETQYF. Here the CDR3 DNA reads TGTGCCAGCAGCTTGGGAGGAGTCCAAGAGACCCAGTACTTC.

About this clone: Compared with germline, one end of the junction differs, possibly owing to a read error. J is TRBJ1-3 and V is TRBV30; a possible D gene is TRBD1 (5 bases). The CDR3 runs 14 residues. Germline lookup yields CDR1 GTSNPN and CDR2 SVGIG (reference sequence). Here the CDR3 DNA reads TGTGCCTGGAGTGTATGGGACTCTGCAAACACCATATATTTT. Translating it yields CAWSVWDSANTIYF.

The gene calls are TRBV12-1 and TRBJ2-7; the table's D call, TRBD2, has no DNA check behind it. TRBV12-1 is a recognized pseudogene. CDR3 length: 14 amino acids. The CDR3 sequence: CASSLFSGRWEQYF. The CDR3 nucleotides are TGTGCCAGCAGCTTATTCAGCGGGAGGTGGGAGCAGTACTTC.

The genes are TRBV30 and TRBJ2-1, with 11 bases identical to TRBD2. V lost 5 bases to trimming and J lost 7 bases; unmatched junction nucleotides: 10. This CDR3 contains 15 residues. Germline V gene lookup returns CDR1 GTSNPN and CDR2 SVGIG (reference sequence). The CDR3: CAWESLTSGKNEQFF. The CDR3 bases are TGTGCCTGGGAGTCTTTGACTAGCGGGAAGAATGAGCAGTTCTTC.

V usage is TRBV5-1 and J usage is TRBJ2-7, with TRBD2 matching 8 bases. Germline assignment: CDR1 SGHRS and CDR2 YFSETQ. This CDR3 is 15 amino acids long. Trimming at V came to 4 bases and at J to 2 bases, leaving 8 bases not matched to a gene. The CDR3: CASSPSGLEPYEQYF. CDR3 in DNA: TGCGCCAGCAGCCCGTCGGGACTAGAACCCTACGAGCAGTACTTC.

This chain connects TRBV29-1 to TRBJ1-1, with D possibly being TRBD1 (6 bases). The CDR3 totals 12 residues. The germline V gene has CDR1 SQVTM and CDR2 ANQGSEA. The germline V and J ends were trimmed by 7 bases and 0 bases, with 9 bases remaining between them. CDR3 bases: TGCAGCGCAGGGGCGATGAACACTGAAGCTTTCTTT. It translates to CSAGAMNTEAFF.

The chain recombines TRBV6-1 with TRBJ2-4; 9 nucleotides agree with TRBD1. The CDR3 has 14 amino acids. CDR1 is MNHNS and CDR2 is SASEGT in the germline V gene. V shed 3 bases and J 7 bases; nucleotides not matched to a gene: 4. The CDR3 DNA reads as TGTGCCAGCAGTGAGGGGACAGGGTTGAACATTCAGTACTTC. It translates to CASSEGTGLNIQYF.

This clone has a handful of counts. This chain joins TRBV6-6 and TRBJ2-7; 8 nucleotides match TRBD1. The CDR3 covers 15 residues. Germline values: CDR1 MNHNY, CDR2 SVGAGI (reference sequence). With V trimmed by 2 bases and J by 3 bases, 6 bases remained unmatched. The CDR3 reads CASSYPGQGNYEQYF. CDR3 in DNA: TGTGCCAGCAGTTACCCCGGACAGGGCAACTACGAGCAGTACTTC.

The genes are TRBV7-2 and TRBJ2-1; possible D gene TRBD1, 5 bases. The CDR3 consists of 14 residues. CDR1 and CDR2 from the germline V gene are SGHTA and FQGNSA. Trimming removed 4 bases from V and 4 bases from J, with 11 bases in between. CDR3: CASSSTVGYNEQFF. In DNA form, the CDR3 reads TGTGCCAGCAGCTCGACAGTTGGATACAATGAGCAGTTCTTC. The whole variable domain, remainder taken from reference TRBV7-2 and TRBJ2-1, is GAGVSQSPSNKVTEKGKDVELRCDPISGHTALYWYRQSLGQGLEFLIYFQGNSAPDKSGLPSDRFSAERTGGSVSTLTIQRTQQEDSAVYLCASSSTVGYNEQFFGPGTRLTVL.

The chain links TRBV6-6 to TRBJ2-2; no reliable D call. This CDR3 has 12 residues. Trimming removed 8 bases at V and 7 bases at J, with 11 bases between. Germline CDR1 is MNHNY and CDR2 is SVGAGI (reference sequence). CDR3 residues: CASSSYGGELFF. The CDR3 nucleotides are TGTGCCAGCTCCAGTTATGGCGGGGAGCTGTTTTTT.

Only a few counts were recorded for this clone. V gene TRBV9 combines with J gene TRBJ2-1, with D unclear. The V end lost 4 bases, the J end lost 3 bases, and 11 bases lay between the germline ends. CDR3 length equals 14 residues. CDR1 is SGDLS and CDR2 is YYNGEE in the germline V gene. The CDR3 DNA reads TGTGCCAGCAGCTCGGCAGCGAGCTACAATGAGCAGTTCTTC. Amino acid sequence: CASSSAASYNEQFF.

The chain carries TRBV27 and TRBJ2-7, with 9 bases fitting TRBD1. V was clipped by 7 bases and J by 4 bases; unmatched bases: 2. The germline gives CDR1 MNHEY, CDR2 SMNVEV (reference sequence). The CDR3 sequence is 12 residues long. This CDR3 reads CASKGQGYEQYF. In DNA, the CDR3 is TGTGCCAGCAAGGGACAGGGATACGAGCAGTACTTC.

This chain links TRBV27 with TRBJ2-7, with 7 bases identical to TRBD1. The CDR3 contains 17 residues. Germline V CDR1 and CDR2: MNHEY, SMNVEV (reference sequence). V shed 6 bases and J 6 bases; nucleotides not matched to a gene: 20. DNA of the CDR3: TGTGCCAGCAGCCGAAAGAACAGGGGCCAAGGGGTGGGCGAGCAGTACTTC. Translating gives CASSRKNRGQGVGEQYF.

The chain uses TRBV6-4 and TRBJ2-3; no clear D. This CDR3 has 13 amino acids. Germline V gene lookup returns CDR1 MRHNA and CDR2 SNTAGT. V lost 5 bases, J lost 2 bases, and 8 bases lay in between. CDR3 region: CASSPGDTDTQYF. As DNA, the CDR3 is TGTGCCAGCAGTCCCGGAGACACAGATACGCAGTATTTT.

The CDR3 here is CASTPLGGRATPGRETQYF. Written as DNA, the CDR3 is TGCGCCAGCACACCGCTTGGCGGGAGGGCCACCCCGGGGAGAGAGACCCAGTACTTC. The rearrangement links TRBV5-1 to TRBJ2-5, with TRBD2 matching over 9 bases. The length of the CDR3 is 19 residues. Germline V gene sequence: CDR1 SGHRS, CDR2 YFSETQ. V dropped 6 bases and J dropped 4; count of bases not matched to a gene: 22.

The chain employs TRBV14 and TRBJ1-1; no clear D gene. Germline lookup yields CDR1 SGHDN and CDR2 FVKESK. Trimming took off 5 bases at V and 5 bases at J, with 12 bases between the two ends. The CDR3 runs 13 residues. The DNA of the CDR3 is TGTGCCAGCAGCAGGCTGATACAGACTGAAGCTTTCTTT. Its protein is CASSRLIQTEAFF.

This chain joins TRBV7-8 and TRBJ2-7; D may be TRBD2 (6 bases). Germline values: CDR1 SGHVS, CDR2 FQNEAQ. The V end was cut by 5 bases, the J end by 6 bases, with 23 bases between. This CDR3 spans 16 amino acids. CDR3 in DNA: TGTGCCAGCAGCCAGGCGTCGTTGGGGACTTCACGCGAGCAGTACTTC. Its protein is CASSQASLGTSREQYF. The complete variable domain, with remaining parts taken from reference TRBV7-8 and TRBJ2-7, reads GAGVSQSPRYKVAKRGQDVALRCDPISGHVSLFWYQQALGQGPEFLTYFQNEAQLDKSGLPSDRFFAERPEGSVSTLKIQRTQQEDSAVYLCASSQASLGTSREQYFGPGTRLTVT.

The chain has TRBV7-2 and TRBJ2-3, with TRBD1 as a possible D gene (5 bases). The CDR3 is made up of 14 amino acids. Trimming took 3 bases from V and 0 from J, leaving 7 bases between them. The V gene's germline CDR1 is SGHTA and CDR2 FQGNSA. CDR3 amino acids: CASSLKGSTDTQYF. CDR3 nucleotide sequence: TGTGCCAGCAGCTTGAAGGGGAGCACAGATACGCAGTATTTT.

The gene calls are TRBV18 and TRBJ2-5, with a possible D match to TRBD1 (6 bases). Trimming shortened V by 5 bases and J by 4 bases, and 11 bases separated the two germline ends. CDR3 length equals 13 residues. Germline CDR1 is KGHSH and CDR2 is LQKENI. The CDR3 region has the DNA TGTGCCAGCTCAAGGACAGAGATAGAGACCCAGTACTTC. This codes for CASSRTEIETQYF.

In its sample, this clone was seen a few times. The rearrangement uses TRBV2 and TRBJ1-2, with 9 bases fitting TRBD1. Germline assignment: CDR1 SNHLY and CDR2 FYNNEI. The ends lost 6 bases at V and 7 bases at J; junction bases unmatched: 9. CDR3 length equals 14 residues. Written as DNA, the CDR3 is TGTGCCAGCAGAAACAGGGACAGGGTCGTTGGCTACACCTTC. It yields the protein CASRNRDRVVGYTF.